These 13 T cell receptor beta chains were sequenced from one sample in a study of CD8 T cells in ankylosing spondylitis. Whole-study findings and limits: In ankylosing spondylitis blood, a motif of roughly 8 highly homologous TCR beta variants appeared characteristic.

A single record per CDR3 protein comes from TCRdb applying MiXCR to the 5' RACE reads. The repertoire has roughly 300,000 distinct CDR3 sequences, 8% of them found once; the top ten carry approximately 14%. These TCRs' antigens remain unknown. Material: blood, either unsorted or a sorted T cell fraction (not recorded which). Receptors originate from a male donor with ankylosing spondylitis.

The chain recombines TRBV9 with TRBJ1-6; D gene unclear. V lost 3 bases to trimming and J lost 7 bases, with 11 bases between them. CDR1 SGDLS and CDR2 YYNGEE come from the germline V gene. This CDR3 has 14 residues. CDR3: CASSALLRNSPLHF. In DNA form, the CDR3 reads TGTGCCAGCAGCGCATTACTCAGGAATTCACCCCTCCACTTT.

This sequence joins TRBV27 and TRBJ2-2, with 7 positions matching TRBD1. The CDR3 extends over 14 amino acids. V lost 6 bases, J lost 4 bases, and 5 bases stayed unmatched. Looked up from germline, CDR1 is MNHEY and CDR2 is SMNVEV (reference sequence). CDR3 nucleotides: TGTGCCAGCAGAAGACAGGGTATCACCGGGGAGCTGTTTTTT. Protein sequence: CASRRQGITGELFF.

The chain recombines TRBV7-2 with TRBJ2-3, with D unclear. The CDR3 runs to 12 residues. Trimming shortened V by 3 bases and J by 9 bases, and 10 bases separated the two germline ends. The germline gives CDR1 SGHTA, CDR2 FQGNSA. CDR3 residues: CASSFPDATQYF. The CDR3 DNA reads as TGTGCCAGCAGCTTCCCCGACGCAACGCAGTATTTT.

The rearrangement links TRBV12-3 or TRBV12-4 to TRBJ2-7; D gene unclear. The CDR3 loop spans 15 amino acids. The germline V and J ends were trimmed by 3 bases and 2 bases, with 14 bases remaining between them. CDR3 sequence: CASSFGGRAPYEQYF. The CDR3 bases are TGTGCCAGCAGTTTTGGTGGAAGGGCCCCCTACGAGCAGTACTTC.

This clonotype was recorded at least ten times. The chain links TRBV3-1 to TRBJ2-3; D call uncertain. Germline V gene data show CDR1 as LGHDT and CDR2 as YNNKEL (reference sequence). This CDR3 contains 13 residues. The V and J ends lost 1 base and 3 bases respectively, with 5 bases between them. The CDR3 is CASSQGRTDTQYF. CDR3 DNA sequence: TGTGCCAGCAGCCAAGGCCGTACAGATACGCAGTATTTT.

This clonotype was observed at least ten times. J is TRBJ2-1 and V is TRBV27; unclear D gene. Trimming stripped 3 bases from V and 6 bases from J, with 12 bases between. Germline V lookup: CDR1 MNHEY, CDR2 SMNVEV (reference sequence). This CDR3 spans 14 amino acids. DNA for the CDR3: TGTGCCAGCAGTTTTCGAACAGAGGTCAATGAGCAGTTCTTC. It specifies CASSFRTEVNEQFF.

The V gene is TRBV27, the J gene TRBJ2-7, with a tentative D call TRBD1 (5 bases). This CDR3 is 14 amino acids long. The germline V gene has CDR1 MNHEY and CDR2 SMNVEV (reference sequence). Trimming cost V 7 bases and J 2 bases, with 15 bases left between them. CDR3 nucleotide sequence: TGTGCCAGCAAATTGCGAGACAGTACCTACGAGCAGTACTTC. Its translation is CASKLRDSTYEQYF.

This clonotype turned up a few times. J is TRBJ2-1 and V is TRBV11-1; 15 nucleotides match TRBD2. CDR3 length equals 17 residues. Germline values: CDR1 SGHAT, CDR2 FQDESV (reference sequence). Trimming cost V 0 bases and J 9 bases; bases outside gene matches: 6. CDR3 amino acids: CASSLALGLAGGVEQFF. The CDR3 DNA reads as TGTGCCAGCAGCTTAGCGCTAGGACTAGCGGGAGGGGTTGAGCAGTTCTTC.

The table lists this clonotype with many counts. The rearrangement links TRBV29-1 to TRBJ2-1; no definite D call. The CDR3 contains 11 residues. V lost 6 bases and J 5 bases, leaving 8 bases between the germline ends. The V gene's germline CDR1 is SQVTM and CDR2 ANQGSEA. The CDR3 coding sequence is TGCAGCGTGGACCCGAACAATGAGCAGTTCTTC. Encoded protein: CSVDPNNEQFF.

This clonotype was observed a handful of times. The chain couples TRBV28 to TRBJ1-5; D remains unclear. In germline, CDR1 is MDHEN, CDR2 SYDVKM. V was pared by 5 bases and J by 5 bases, with 4 bases between. The CDR3 is 11 residues long. The CDR3 loop reads CASSRDQPQHF. The CDR3 coding sequence is TGTGCCAGCAGTCGGGATCAGCCCCAGCATTTT. Looking up the rest from reference TRBV28 and TRBJ1-5 gives the full variable domain: DVKVTQSSRYLVKRTGEKVFLECVQDMDHENMFWYRQDPGLGLRLIYFSYDVKMKEKGDIPEGYSVSREKKERFSLILESASTNQTSMYLCASSRDQPQHFGDGTRLSIL.

The J gene is TRBJ2-1, the V gene TRBV19; possible D gene TRBD2, 6 bases. This CDR3 region has 12 residues. The germline gives CDR1 LNHDA, CDR2 SQIVND (reference sequence). V dropped 5 bases and J dropped 10 bases, with 12 bases sitting between them. The CDR3 loop reads CASSPRDSEQFF. CDR3 nucleotides: TGTGCCAGTAGTCCCCGGGACTCCGAGCAGTTCTTC.

J is TRBJ2-1 and V is TRBV20-1; TRBD2 aligns across 12 bases. The germline gives CDR1 DFQATT, CDR2 SNEGSKA (reference sequence). The CDR3 runs to 15 residues. V lost 0 bases to trimming and J lost 11 bases; unmatched junction nucleotides: 8. In DNA form, the CDR3 reads TGCAGTGCTAGAGATTGGGGACTAGCGGGCCCGAAGCAGTTCTTC. As protein: CSARDWGLAGPKQFF.

This clonotype was picked up many times. The rearrangement links TRBV14 to TRBJ2-2; no clear D. The CDR3 runs 12 residues. V shed 3 bases and J shed 2 bases, with 1 base lying between them. Germline loops: CDR1 SGHDN, CDR2 FVKESK. In DNA form, the CDR3 reads TGTGCCAGCAGCCACAACACCGGGGAGCTGTTTTTT. Encoded protein: CASSHNTGELFF.